This T cell receptor (beta chain) was documented in a study of patients and donors after allogeneic stem cell transplantation. Germline assignment: CDR1 DFQATT and CDR2 SNEGSKA (reference sequence). V lost 3 bases to trimming and J lost 2 bases, with 13 bases between them. The length of the CDR3 is 15 residues. The table lists this clonotype with a few counts. TCRdb reprocessed the RT-PCR reads via MiXCR and lists one record per CDR3 protein. This sample has hundreds of thousands of distinct CDR3 sequences; under 20% occur once, and the top ten carry around 7.9%. This TCR was sampled from a human donor who was either an allogeneic HSCT recipient or a stem cell or donor lymphocyte infusion donor (not recorded which). It is not recorded whose cells these are; they may come from a transplant donor. The specimen was blood, either unsorted or a sorted T cell fraction (not recorded which). The chain combines TRBV20-1 with TRBJ2-2, with unresolved D. Written as DNA, the CDR3 is TGCAGTGCTAGTATCCGTAGGGTTAACACCGGGGAGCTGTTTTTT. The encoded protein is CSASIRRVNTGELFF.